Ten or more counts support the clone carrying this T cell receptor (beta chain). Antigen unknown. Ophthalmopathy absent within 18 months of follow-up marked hyperthyroidism as stable. Clinicians diagnosed using symptoms, serum thyroxine, TRAb, thyroid ultrasound and orbital computed tomography. This entry comes from a study of Graves' ophthalmopathy and Graves' hyperthyroidism. The authors amplified TCR beta CDR3 regions, and they did so from RNA transcripts for repertoire sequencing. The authors performed first-round RT-PCR with HTBI primers and then a second-round multiplex PCR. TCRdb re-analysed the multiplex PCR reads in MiXCR, keeping a single row per CDR3 protein. The data contain 620,000 or so distinct CDR3 sequences, approximately 22% of them singletons. General study findings and limits: A model built from 13 signatures distinguished ophthalmopathy from stable hyperthyroidism with approximately 90% sensitivity and about 81% specificity. Among expanded thyroid clonotypes above 0.001 frequency, most also occurred in blood.

This CDR3 has 13 amino acids. Germline lookup yields CDR1 SQVTM and CDR2 ANQGSEA. The ends were cut back, 8 bases at V and 7 bases at J, with 17 bases in the middle. This chain connects TRBV29-1 to TRBJ2-2, with D tentatively TRBD2 (5 bases). This TCR was recovered from a woman aged 18-29 years with stable Graves' hyperthyroidism. Some clones in this sample may be carry-over from other donors' samples. Sequencing was carried out using peripheral blood. CDR3 region: CSPLSGWGGELFF. Written as DNA, the CDR3 is TGCAGCCCCCTTTCGGGATGGGGCGGGGAGCTGTTTTTT.